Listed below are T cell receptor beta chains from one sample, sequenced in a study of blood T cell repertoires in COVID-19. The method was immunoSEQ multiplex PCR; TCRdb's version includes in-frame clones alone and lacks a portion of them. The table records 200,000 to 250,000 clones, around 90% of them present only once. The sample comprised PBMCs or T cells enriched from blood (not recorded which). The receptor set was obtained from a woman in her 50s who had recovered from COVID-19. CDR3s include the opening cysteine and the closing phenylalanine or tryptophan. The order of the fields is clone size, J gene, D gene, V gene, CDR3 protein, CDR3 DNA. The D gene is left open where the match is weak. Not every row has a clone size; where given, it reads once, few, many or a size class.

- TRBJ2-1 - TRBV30 CAWSVGSTYNEQFF TGTGCCTGGAGTGTGGGGAGCACCTACAATGAGCAGTTCTTC
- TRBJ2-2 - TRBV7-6 CASSSWGENTGELFF TGTGCCAGCAGCTCTTGGGGGGAGAACACCGGGGAGCTGTTTTTT
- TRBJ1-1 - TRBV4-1 CASSHERGRGDTEAFF TGCGCCAGCAGCCACGAAAGGGGTAGGGGTGACACTGAAGCTTTCTTT
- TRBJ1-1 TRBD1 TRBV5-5 CASSTQGDTEAFF TGTGCCAGCAGTACTCAGGGGGACACTGAAGCTTTCTTT
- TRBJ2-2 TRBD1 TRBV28 CASNTPQGDTGELFF TGTGCCAGCAACACCCCACAGGGGGACACCGGGGAGCTGTTTTTT
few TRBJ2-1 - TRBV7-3 CASSEGDEQFF TGTGCCAGCAGCGAGGGCGATGAGCAGTTCTTC
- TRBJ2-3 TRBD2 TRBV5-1 CASSSSRGGTDTQYF TGCGCCAGCAGCTCCTCGCGGGGGGGAACAGATACGCAGTATTTT
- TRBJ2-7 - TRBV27 CASSITAGAGGFYEQYF TGTGCCAGCAGTATCACCGCGGGGGCAGGGGGCTTCTACGAGCAGTACTTC
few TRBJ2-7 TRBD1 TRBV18 CASSRGQGMDRRAEQYF TGTGCCAGCTCAAGGGGACAGGGTATGGACCGTCGCGCCGAGCAGTACTTC
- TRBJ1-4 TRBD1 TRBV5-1 CASSGGTGREKLFF TGCGCCAGCAGCGGGGGGACAGGAAGGGAAAAACTGTTTTTT
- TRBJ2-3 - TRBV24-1 CATSVGGSTLVTDTQYF TGTGCCACCAGTGTGGGCGGGTCGACGTTAGTCACAGATACGCAGTATTTT
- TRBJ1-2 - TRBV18 CASSSTSGSSGYTF TGTGCCAGCTCGTCTACTTCAGGGTCTTCTGGCTACACCTTC
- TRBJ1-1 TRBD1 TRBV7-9 CASSETDRVHLEAFF TGTGCCAGCAGCGAAACAGACAGGGTTCATCTTGAAGCTTTCTTT
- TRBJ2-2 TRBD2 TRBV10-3 CAAGTRAGVETGELFF TGTGCCGCCGGCACCAGAGCGGGAGTCGAGACCGGGGAGCTGTTTTTT
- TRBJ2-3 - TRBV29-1 CSVLLRNTDTQYF TGCAGCGTCTTGTTGCGGAACACAGATACGCAGTATTTT
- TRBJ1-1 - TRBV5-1 CASSLGQINTEAFF TGCGCCAGCAGCTTGGGGCAAATCAACACTGAAGCTTTCTTT
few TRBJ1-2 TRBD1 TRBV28 CASSRPQGDGYTF TGTGCCAGCAGCAGACCTCAGGGGGATGGCTACACCTTC
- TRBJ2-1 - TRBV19 CASSSFRVSYNEQFF TGTGCCAGTAGTAGCTTTAGAGTATCCTACAATGAGCAGTTCTTC
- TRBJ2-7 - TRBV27 CASSITRNSEQYF TGTGCCAGCAGTATAACTAGGAATAGCGAGCAGTACTTC
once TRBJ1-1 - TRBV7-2 CASSYGVNTEAFF TGTGCCAGCAGCTACGGGGTGAACACTGAAGCTTTCTTT
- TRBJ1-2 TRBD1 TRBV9 CASSFDRGQGYTF TGTGCCAGCAGCTTCGACAGGGGGCAAGGCTACACCTTC
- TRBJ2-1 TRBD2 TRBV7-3 CASSPGTSGHEQFF TGTGCCAGCAGCCCCGGGACTAGCGGACATGAGCAGTTCTTC
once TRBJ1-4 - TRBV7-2 CASSLIGRRRLNEKLFF TGTGCCAGCAGCTTAATAGGGAGACGGAGGTTAAATGAAAAACTGTTTTTT
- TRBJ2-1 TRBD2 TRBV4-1 CASSQVGLSSGNLFF TGCGCCAGCAGCCAAGTTGGGTTGTCTAGCGGGAATCTGTTCTTC
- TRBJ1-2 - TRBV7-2 CASTVEVQANYGYTF TGTGCCAGCACCGTAGAGGTCCAAGCTAACTATGGCTACACCTTC
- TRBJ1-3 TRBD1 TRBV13 CASGQGMGNTIYF TGTGCCAGCGGACAGGGGATGGGAAACACCATATATTTT
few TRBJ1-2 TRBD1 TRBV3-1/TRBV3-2 CASNDRGSGGYTF TGTGCCAGCAACGACAGGGGTTCAGGTGGCTACACCTTC
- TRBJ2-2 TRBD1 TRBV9 CASSPRDRASTGELFF TGTGCCAGCAGCCCCCGGGACAGGGCAAGCACCGGGGAGCTGTTTTTT
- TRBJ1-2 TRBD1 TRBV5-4 CASSQNFQTGRHGYTF TGTGCCAGCAGCCAAAATTTCCAGACAGGGCGGCATGGCTACACCTTC
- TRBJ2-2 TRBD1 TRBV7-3 CASSEDRAGELFF TGTGCCAGCAGCGAAGACAGGGCCGGGGAGCTGTTTTTT
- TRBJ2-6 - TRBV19 CASSIYRSSGANVLTF TGTGCCAGTAGTATATACAGATCCTCTGGGGCCAACGTCCTGACTTTC
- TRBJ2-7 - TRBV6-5 CASSKVSTVEQYF TGTGCCAGCAGCAAAGTTTCGACAGTAGAGCAGTACTTC
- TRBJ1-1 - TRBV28 CASIMGGGTEAFF TGTGCCAGCATCATGGGGGGGGGCACTGAAGCTTTCTTT
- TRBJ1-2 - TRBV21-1 CASTRGYTF TGTGCCAGCACCAGAGGCTACACCTTC
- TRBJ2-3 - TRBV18 CASSPARSTDTQYF TGTGCCAGCTCACCCGCCAGAAGCACAGATACGCAGTATTTT
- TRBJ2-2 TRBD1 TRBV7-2 CASQQGSTGELFF TGTGCCAGCCAACAGGGGAGCACCGGGGAGCTGTTTTTT
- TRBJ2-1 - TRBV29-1 CSVGSRVYNEQFF TGCAGCGTTGGGAGCAGGGTGTACAATGAGCAGTTCTTC
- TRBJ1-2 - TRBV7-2 CASSILQGYGYTF TGTGCCAGCAGCATCCTCCAGGGCTATGGCTACACCTTC
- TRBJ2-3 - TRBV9 CASSVDLVTDTQYF TGTGCCAGCAGCGTAGATCTAGTGACAGATACGCAGTATTTT
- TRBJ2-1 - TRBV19 CASSPTQGGEQFF TGTGCCAGTAGTCCGACCCAGGGAGGCGAGCAGTTCTTC
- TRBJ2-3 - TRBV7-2 CASSLVARDSATDTQYF TGTGCCAGCAGCTTAGTAGCTCGGGATAGTGCCACAGATACGCAGTATTTT
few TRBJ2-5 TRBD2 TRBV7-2 CASSSRAGELETQYF TGTGCCAGCAGCTCAAGAGCGGGAGAATTAGAGACCCAGTACTTC
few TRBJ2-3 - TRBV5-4 CASSIDRPDTQYF TGTGCCAGCAGCATAGACAGGCCAGATACGCAGTATTTT
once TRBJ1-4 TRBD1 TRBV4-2 CASSQTGGANEKLFF TGTGCCAGCAGCCAAACAGGGGGAGCTAATGAAAAACTGTTTTTT
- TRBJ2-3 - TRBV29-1 CSVEDSITDTQYF TGCAGCGTTGAAGATAGCATCACAGATACGCAGTATTTT
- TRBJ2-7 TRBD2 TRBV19 CASSMSMTSSSYEQYF TGTGCCAGTAGTATGAGCATGACTAGCAGCTCCTACGAGCAGTACTTC
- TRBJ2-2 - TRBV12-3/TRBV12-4 CASSLVAGELFF TGTGCCAGCAGTTTAGTAGCCGGGGAGCTGTTTTTT
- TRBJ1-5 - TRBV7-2 CASSFRGNQPQHF TGTGCCAGCAGCTTTCGGGGTAATCAGCCCCAGCATTTT
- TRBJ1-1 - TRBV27 CASSLVRGPSEAFF TGTGCCAGCAGTTTAGTCAGGGGCCCCTCTGAAGCTTTCTTT
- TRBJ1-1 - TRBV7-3 CASSIQGGANTEAFF TGTGCCAGCAGCATCCAAGGAGGAGCGAACACTGAAGCTTTCTTT
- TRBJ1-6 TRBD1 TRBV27 CASSNFQGVNSPLHF TGTGCCAGCAGTAACTTTCAGGGGGTCAATTCACCCCTCCACTTT